This T cell receptor beta chain came from a study of T-cell memory formation after mild COVID-19. General study findings and limits: CD4+ clones that contracted lay mainly in CM and EM; CD8+ ones lay in EMRA.

The V gene's germline CDR1 is SEHNR and CDR2 FQNEAQ (reference sequence). This CDR3 is built from 16 residues. Trimming removed 4 bases at V and 1 base at J, with 16 bases between. A remark on this clonotype: Antigen unknown.

One entry per CDR3 protein, called by TCRdb with MiXCR from the 5' RACE reads. The sample lists fewer than 550,000 distinct CDR3 sequences, about 19% seen once, with 7.5% to 9.5% in the top ten. The chain carries TRBV7-9 and TRBJ2-5, with D possibly being TRBD1 or TRBD2 (5 bases each). The sequenced sample consisted of PBMCs or a T cell subset sorted from them (not recorded which). The source of this sequence is an adult woman who had mild COVID-19 (a few samples of this study predate the infection). Cell type and time point are not known. In DNA, the CDR3 is TGTGCCAGCAGCTCCTCCGGGACCCACATCCAAGAGACCCAGTACTTC. Amino acid sequence: CASSSSGTHIQETQYF.